One TCR beta chain is described in this entry. These data originate in a study of blood T cell repertoires in COVID-19. Sequencing was performed with immunoSEQ multiplex PCR; in TCRdb, only in-frame clones are kept and a portion is missing. The table records 130,000 or so clones, 87% of them present only once. Germline CDR1 reads SGHRS; CDR2 reads YFSETQ. V lost 3 bases and J 0 bases, leaving 10 bases between the germline ends. The CDR3 consists of 15 residues. Sample: peripheral blood. This clonotype was obtained from a man in his fifties with active COVID-19. The genes are TRBV5-1 and TRBJ2-1, with D possibly TRBD1 on 5 matching bases. CDR3 bases: TGCGCCAGCAGCTCCCCCCAGGGCTCCTACAATGAGCAGTTCTTC. This sequence encodes CASSSPQGSYNEQFF. The full variable domain, its missing parts supplied by reference TRBV5-1 and TRBJ2-1, is KAGVTQTPRYLIKTRGQQVTLSCSPISGHRSVSWYQQTPGQGLQFLFEYFSETQRNKGNFPGRFSGRQFSNSRSEMNVSTLELGDSALYLCASSSPQGSYNEQFFGPGTRLTVL.